This TCR beta chain was retrieved from a study of blood T cell repertoires in COVID-19. Study-level background: Material from acute and convalescent COVID-19 was sourced from the United States, Italy and Spain.

Per germline, CDR1 SNHLY and CDR2 FYNNEI. The CDR3 runs to 12 residues. Trimming stripped 6 bases from V and 2 bases from J, with 6 bases between. This clone occurred once. Sequencing used immunoSEQ multiplex PCR; TCRdb keeps in-frame clones, though not all of them. The sample lists some 150,000 clones, around 90% occurring once. The sequence was collected from a woman aged 80 or older with acute or convalescent COVID-19. The chain joins TRBV2 to TRBJ2-3; D gene uncertain. Sequencing input: peripheral blood. This chain's CDR3 is CASRQDTDTQYF. The CDR3 DNA sequence: TGTGCCAGCAGGCAGGACACAGATACGCAGTATTTT.